Each of the 26 T cell receptor beta chains below was sequenced from the same sample in a study of OX40 agonist ivuxolimab in advanced cancers. The assay was immunoSEQ multiplex PCR, and TCRdb's table has in-frame clones only and misses some. The table has more than 35,000 clones, 75% to 90% seen once. The sample in question was CD4+ or CD8+ T cells sorted from blood, obtained in a trial of the OX40 agonist ivuxolimab. These receptors all stem from an adult with an advanced solid tumor such as melanoma, head and neck, liver or kidney cancer.

The CDR3 bases are TGTGCCAGCAGCCAATCGCCAGGGGACCCCTACGAGCAGTACTTC. It is translated as CASSQSPGDPYEQYF. V usage is TRBV16 and J usage is TRBJ2-7, with a tentative D call TRBD1 (6 bases). Germline V gene data show CDR1 as KGHSY and CDR2 as FQNENV. This CDR3 is 15 amino acids long. The V end lost 0 bases, the J end lost 2 bases, and 11 bases lay between the germline ends.

This clone appeared once. The chain couples TRBV5-1 to TRBJ2-1; D is unresolved. The CDR3 consists of 13 residues. From germline, CDR1 is SGHRS and CDR2 YFSETQ. V lost 0 bases, J lost 3 bases, and 4 bases lay in between. CDR3: CASSLDRYNEQFF. CDR3 in DNA: TGCGCCAGCAGCTTGGATCGCTACAATGAGCAGTTCTTC.

This sequence joins TRBV4-2 and TRBJ2-5; unclear D gene. CDR1 LGHNA and CDR2 YNFKEQ come from the germline V gene. This CDR3 spans 15 amino acids. V was shortened by 1 base and J by 2 bases, with 11 bases between the two germline ends. The CDR3 DNA reads TGTGCCAGCAGCCAAGTGGGCTCCCAGCAAGAGACCCAGTACTTC. Translated: CASSQVGSQQETQYF.

This clone was detected a few times. V and J are TRBV6-7 and TRBJ1-1, with D possibly matching TRBD1 (5 bases). TRBV6-7 carries the ORF label, with uncertain function. The CDR3 has 13 residues. The V end was cut by 2 bases, the J end by 8 bases, with 12 bases between. The CDR3 sequence: CASSYGSGGEAFF. The DNA of the CDR3 is TGTGCCAGCAGTTACGGGTCGGGGGGGGAAGCTTTCTTT.

This clone was observed a single time. The CDR3 region has the DNA TGTGCCAGCAGTTACTCGACCTTCTACAATGAGCAGTTCTTC. Its protein product is CASSYSTFYNEQFF. The V and J genes are TRBV6-5 and TRBJ2-1; no definite D call. Germline CDR1 is MNHEY and CDR2 is SVGAGI. Trimming stripped 0 bases from V and 3 bases from J, with 6 bases between. The CDR3 consists of 14 residues.

The chain employs TRBV19 and TRBJ2-5; 11 bases line up with TRBD1. Near its end, the DNA agrees better with TRBJ2-7, so the J call may be wrong. The V gene's germline CDR1 is LNHDA and CDR2 SQIVND (reference sequence). The CDR3 has 15 residues. CDR3 region: CASSSGTGGSYEQYF. The CDR3 coding sequence is TGTGCCAGTAGTTCCGGGACAGGGGGCTCCTACGAGCAGTACTTC.

The chain links TRBV10-1 to TRBJ2-1, with no clear D. This CDR3 has 15 residues. V shed 0 bases and J shed 4 bases, with 10 bases lying between them. Germline values: CDR1 WNHNN, CDR2 SYGVQD (reference sequence). The CDR3 DNA reads as TGCGCCAGCAGTGAGTCTGAGACTGAATACAATGAGCAGTTCTTC. Amino acids: CASSESETEYNEQFF.

The chain has TRBV7-2 and TRBJ1-1; no reliable D call. The CDR3 extends over 17 amino acids. Deletions cut 1 base from V and 3 bases from J, with 18 bases between. Germline V gene lookup returns CDR1 SGHTA and CDR2 FQGNSA. DNA for the CDR3: TGTGCCAGCAGCTTAGGAGCGTTAGGAGGGTGGGACACTGAAGCTTTCTTT. This codes for CASSLGALGGWDTEAFF.

V is TRBV6-6 and J is TRBJ2-7, with D uncertain. Germline CDR1 reads MNHNY; CDR2 reads SVGAGI (reference sequence). Trimming removed 11 bases at V and 0 bases at J, with 5 bases between. The length of the CDR3 is 10 residues. DNA for the CDR3: TGTGCCTGCGGCTCCTACGAGCAGTACTTC. It codes for CACGSYEQYF.

The rearrangement joins TRBV5-1 to TRBJ2-2; TRBD1 matches 10 bases. The length of the CDR3 is 15 residues. CDR1 is SGHRS, CDR2 YFSETQ, per germline. The V gene end was trimmed by 2 bases and the J gene end by 7 bases; junction bases not matched to a gene: 5. The CDR3 loop is CASSFGTGVSGELFF. CDR3 nucleotide sequence: TGCGCCAGCAGCTTCGGGACAGGGGTGAGCGGGGAGCTGTTTTTT.

The chain joins TRBV19 to TRBJ2-7; 9 nucleotides line up with TRBD2. The V gene end was trimmed by 6 bases and the J gene end by 3 bases; junction bases not matched to a gene: 3. Germline CDR1 LNHDA, CDR2 SQIVND (reference sequence). The CDR3 runs 13 residues. CDR3 residues: CASSTTSGYEQYF. Written as DNA, the CDR3 is TGTGCCAGTAGCACGACTAGCGGCTACGAGCAGTACTTC.

The rearrangement joins TRBV27 to TRBJ1-1, with 9 bases fitting TRBD1. Germline loops: CDR1 MNHEY, CDR2 SMNVEV (reference sequence). V dropped 4 bases and J dropped 5; count of bases not matched to a gene: 8. The CDR3 has 15 residues. Written as DNA, the CDR3 is TGTGCCAGCAGTTCCCATGGACAGGGGAAAACTGAAGCTTTCTTT. This translates into CASSSHGQGKTEAFF.

The CDR3 DNA reads TGTGCCAGCTCACCAGCACAGGGCTACGAGCAGTACTTC. As protein: CASSPAQGYEQYF. The chain links TRBV18 to TRBJ2-5, with D perhaps TRBD1 (6 bases). The better agreement between TRBJ2-7 and the DNA end casts doubt on the J call. CDR3 size: 13 residues. CDR1 is KGHSH, CDR2 LQKENI, per germline.

This rearrangement joins TRBV11-2 to TRBJ1-2; D perhaps matches TRBD1 (5 bases). In germline, CDR1 is SGHAT, CDR2 FQNNGV. The CDR3 totals 16 residues. Trimming pared 1 base from V and 8 bases from J, leaving 20 bases between. The DNA for the CDR3 is TGTGCCAGCAGCTTAGGAATGGGGGTAGGCACTCTCGGCTACACCTTC. This encodes CASSLGMGVGTLGYTF.

This chain connects TRBV10-3 to TRBJ2-7, with 9 positions matching TRBD1. Germline loops: CDR1 ENHRY, CDR2 SYGVKD. The CDR3 spans 17 residues. Unmatched junction bases numbered 15, after V lost 4 bases and J lost 5 bases. The CDR3 region has the DNA TGTGCCATCAGTGGGCCCCAGGGACAGGGATATATCCACGAGCAGTACTTC. Encoded protein: CAISGPQGQGYIHEQYF.

The chain recombines TRBV4-1 with TRBJ2-7; TRBD1 matches 8 bases. The germline V gene encodes CDR1 MGHRA and CDR2 YSYEKL. Germline trimming cut 1 base from V and 3 bases from J; bases unmatched to any gene: 2. CDR3 length: 14 amino acids. CDR3: CASSQVGQGYEQYF. The CDR3 bases are TGCGCCAGCAGCCAAGTAGGACAGGGCTACGAGCAGTACTTC.

This clone came up once. The chain recombines TRBV15 with TRBJ2-7; D may be TRBD1 or TRBD2 (5 bases each). Deletions cut 0 bases from V and 2 bases from J, with 11 bases between. This CDR3 is 15 amino acids long. Germline loops: CDR1 LNHNV, CDR2 YYDKDF (reference sequence). The CDR3 nucleotides are TGTGCCACCAGCAGAGATCTGGGGGTCCCCTACGAGCAGTACTTC. Translation: CATSRDLGVPYEQYF.

This sequence joins TRBV5-1 and TRBJ2-3, with no clear D. This CDR3 has 16 amino acids. V was trimmed by 4 bases and J by 0 bases, leaving 15 bases between them. CDR1 is SGHRS and CDR2 is YFSETQ in the germline V gene. The CDR3 spells CASSPGRSLSTDTQYF. As DNA, the CDR3 is TGCGCCAGCAGCCCCGGACGCTCCCTGAGCACAGATACGCAGTATTTT. The whole variable domain, filled in from reference TRBV5-1 and TRBJ2-3, reads KAGVTQTPRYLIKTRGQQVTLSCSPISGHRSVSWYQQTPGQGLQFLFEYFSETQRNKGNFPGRFSGRQFSNSRSEMNVSTLELGDSALYLCASSPGRSLSTDTQYFGPGTRLTVL.

The rearrangement joins TRBV14 to TRBJ1-1; 11 nucleotides line up with TRBD1. The CDR3 consists of 14 residues. J gave up 7 bases and V 1 base, and 2 bases lay outside the gene matches. The germline gives CDR1 SGHDN, CDR2 FVKESK. CDR3 sequence reads: CASSQGTGGIEAFF. CDR3 nucleotides: TGTGCCAGCAGCCAAGGGACAGGGGGCATTGAAGCTTTCTTT.

The chain links TRBV6-1 to TRBJ1-1, with no clear D. The CDR3 totals 12 residues. The germline CDR1 and CDR2 sequences are MNHNS and SASEGT. Between the trimmed V and J ends, which lost 4 bases and 4 bases, there was a span of 7 bases. In nucleotides, the CDR3 is TGTGCCAGCAGTGGACCTAGCACTGAAGCTTTCTTT. This sequence encodes CASSGPSTEAFF.

This clone was counted only a few times. The chain employs TRBV11-2 and TRBJ1-6; D not certain. The CDR3 is 14 amino acids. Germline V lookup: CDR1 SGHAT, CDR2 FQNNGV. V was cut by 6 bases and J by 7 bases, with 13 bases left in between. The CDR3 DNA reads TGTGCCAGCAGTAGGGCAACTTCCAATTCACCCCTCCACTTT. Protein sequence: CASSRATSNSPLHF.

This chain connects TRBV19 to TRBJ2-7; 8 bases are shared with TRBD1. This CDR3 comprises 17 residues. Germline V lookup: CDR1 LNHDA, CDR2 SQIVND (reference sequence). V gave up 5 bases and J gave up 2 bases; unmatched junction bases: 14. CDR3 protein: CASSPGQGQRLPYEQYF. CDR3 coding DNA: TGTGCCAGTAGTCCAGGACAGGGCCAGAGGTTACCCTACGAGCAGTACTTC.

The chain is built from TRBV7-9 and TRBJ2-5; D uncertain. The CDR3 runs 14 residues. Trimming took off 9 bases at V and 3 bases at J, with 17 bases between the two ends. Germline-derived CDR1 and CDR2 are SEHNR and FQNEAQ (reference sequence). As DNA, the CDR3 is TGTGCCAGTAAGCGAGCCGGGCTAGAAGAGACCCAGTACTTC. It specifies CASKRAGLEETQYF.

V gene TRBV5-4 combines with J gene TRBJ1-6, with a tentative D call TRBD1 (6 bases). V was clipped by 4 bases and J by 7 bases, with 15 bases between them. Germline CDR1 and CDR2: SGHNT and YYREEE (reference sequence). The CDR3 runs to 15 residues. The CDR3 here is CASSPGQRLNSPLHF. CDR3 in DNA: TGTGCCAGCAGCCCTGGACAGAGGCTCAATTCACCCCTCCACTTT.

J is TRBJ1-6 and V is TRBV14; no clear D. CDR1 SGHDN and CDR2 FVKESK come from the germline V gene. Trimming removed 5 bases at V and 4 bases at J, with 6 bases between. The CDR3 extends over 13 amino acids. CDR3 bases: TGTGCCAGCAGCGATGAGTATAATTCACCCCTCCACTTT. Translating it yields CASSDEYNSPLHF.

The rearrangement links TRBV7-9 to TRBJ2-1; 11 bases are a match to TRBD2. Germline CDR1 is SEHNR and CDR2 is FQNEAQ (reference sequence). This CDR3 contains 15 residues. V was pared by 5 bases and J by 4 bases, with 4 bases of the junction left unmatched. The CDR3 spells CASSTPSGRYNEQFF. The CDR3 DNA sequence: TGTGCCAGCAGCACACCTAGCGGGAGGTACAATGAGCAGTTCTTC.